This T cell receptor (beta chain) was captured in a study of T-cell memory formation after mild COVID-19. Regarding the study as a whole: Day 15 to 85 contracting clones showed balanced CD4/CD8; later expanders leaned CD4+.

Germline V gives CDR1 SGHTA, CDR2 FQGNSA. The CDR3 is 16 amino acids. V was clipped by 1 base and J by 4 bases, with 16 bases between them. This clonotype was seen only a few times. Its cognate antigen is unknown. TCR alpha and TCR beta cDNA libraries with sample barcodes and UMIs came from 5'RACE using constant-segment primers. In TCRdb, the 5' RACE reads were re-called with MiXCR into one record per CDR3 protein. The table has approximately 340,000 distinct CDR3 sequences, roughly 13% seen once. Sequenced sample: PBMCs or a T cell subset sorted from them (not recorded which). This sequence originates from a man younger than 30 who had mild COVID-19 (a few samples of this study predate the infection). Cell type and time point are not known. V gene TRBV7-2 combines with J gene TRBJ1-2; the D gene is possibly TRBD1 (6 bases). CDR3 loop: CASSLVGGGHVYGYTF. Written as DNA, the CDR3 is TGTGCCAGCAGCTTAGTCGGAGGGGGGCATGTCTATGGCTACACCTTC.